These 8 T cell receptor beta chains share one sample of origin, sequenced in a study of cytomegalovirus exposure and HLA in healthy donors. Using immunoSEQ multiplex PCR, the repertoire was profiled, and TCRdb retains in-frame clones only, with some absent. The data hold 200,000 to 250,000 clones, with around 90% observed a single time. The sample was PBMCs. These TCRs come from a woman between 18 and 29 years old in good health and CMV-seropositive.

CDR3 residues: CASSGTGGYDEQYF. Here the CDR3 DNA reads TGCGCCAGCAGCGGGACAGGGGGCTACGACGAGCAGTACTTC. V gene TRBV5-1 combines with J gene TRBJ2-7; 12 bases agree with TRBD1. CDR1 and CDR2 from the germline V gene are SGHRS and YFSETQ. This CDR3 is built from 14 residues. Unmatched junction bases numbered 4, after V lost 4 bases and J lost 5 bases.

This clone came up once. The chain combines TRBV11-2 with TRBJ1-1, with D possibly TRBD1 on 5 matching bases. Trimming cost V 5 bases and J 3 bases, with 16 bases left between them. This CDR3 contains 15 residues. Germline V gene lookup returns CDR1 SGHAT and CDR2 FQNNGV. The CDR3: CASSLRDGGYTEAFF. DNA of the CDR3: TGTGCCAGCAGCCTTAGGGACGGGGGGTACACTGAAGCTTTCTTT.

V usage is TRBV6-6 and J usage is TRBJ1-1, with TRBD1 as a possible D gene (6 bases). Looked up from germline, CDR1 is MNHNY and CDR2 is SVGAGI (reference sequence). The CDR3 is made up of 16 amino acids. V was cut by 2 bases and J by 3 bases, with 16 bases left in between. The CDR3 loop reads CASSYGRGGRDTEAFF. DNA of the CDR3: TGTGCCAGCAGTTACGGGAGGGGGGGGCGCGACACTGAAGCTTTCTTT.

This sequence joins TRBV6-1 and TRBJ1-5; 7 bases match TRBD1. The ends lost 6 bases at V and 3 bases at J; junction bases unmatched: 5. This CDR3 region has 14 residues. Germline values: CDR1 MNHNS, CDR2 SASEGT. CDR3 DNA sequence: TGTGCCAGCAGCTACAGGGGTCCCAATCAGCCCCAGCATTTT. Translated: CASSYRGPNQPQHF.

This chain links TRBV5-1 with TRBJ2-7; 9 bases align to TRBD2. Germline assignment: CDR1 SGHRS and CDR2 YFSETQ. CDR3 length: 17 residues. V was clipped by 0 bases and J by 5 bases; unmatched bases: 12. The CDR3 protein is CASSLVSIAGDAHEQYF. The CDR3 DNA reads as TGCGCCAGCAGCTTGGTATCCATAGCGGGAGACGCCCACGAGCAGTACTTC.

The chain uses TRBV6-5 and TRBJ1-3; 9 nucleotides line up with TRBD1. Germline CDR1 MNHEY, CDR2 SVGAGI. The CDR3 has 15 amino acids. With 6 bases clipped from V and 4 bases from J, the junction kept 7 bases outside the gene matches. CDR3 nucleotides: TGTGCCAGCAGCCGAGGGACAGGGAACGGAAACACCATATATTTT. Protein sequence: CASSRGTGNGNTIYF.

The chain joins TRBV4-1 to TRBJ2-7; D might be TRBD1 (5 bases). CDR1 is MGHRA and CDR2 is YSYEKL in the germline V gene. The CDR3 spans 15 residues. Between the trimmed V and J ends, which lost 4 bases and 3 bases, there was a span of 16 bases. The CDR3 DNA sequence: TGCGCCAGCAGCCTCCGGACGGTAGGGGTCTACGAGCAGTACTTC. It specifies CASSLRTVGVYEQYF.

The chain is built from TRBV5-1 and TRBJ2-5, with 8 positions matching TRBD1. The CDR3 is 14 amino acids. The J segment lost 3 bases and the V segment lost 0 bases, leaving 1 base of the junction unmatched. Germline assignment: CDR1 SGHRS and CDR2 YFSETQ. The CDR3 region has the DNA TGCGCCAGCAGCTTGGACAGGGGGGAAGAGACCCAGTACTTC. Residues: CASSLDRGEETQYF. Filled out from reference TRBV5-1 and TRBJ2-5, the complete variable domain reads KAGVTQTPRYLIKTRGQQVTLSCSPISGHRSVSWYQQTPGQGLQFLFEYFSETQRNKGNFPGRFSGRQFSNSRSEMNVSTLELGDSALYLCASSLDRGEETQYFGPGTRLLVL.